The rows below give T cell receptor beta chains drawn from one sample of a study of cytomegalovirus exposure and HLA in healthy donors. This table comes from immunoSEQ multiplex PCR, and its TCRdb copy is limited to in-frame clones, with some not included. This listing includes about 140,000 clones. The source material was PBMCs. These TCRs come from a woman aged 18-35 years in good health and CMV-seronegative. The CDR3 runs from the conserved cysteine through the conserved F or W. D genes are given only for firm matches.

CDR3nt,CDR3aa,j_gene,d_gene,v_gene
TGCGCCAGCAGCCAAGGTAGCGGGGACTACAATGAGCAGTTCTTC,CASSQGSGDYNEQFF,TRBJ2-1,TRBD2,TRBV4-1
TGTGCCAGCAGTGCCCTACGTGGGACAGAGGTCACAGATACGCAGTATTTT,CASSALRGTEVTDTQYF,TRBJ2-3,TRBD1,TRBV6-1
TGTGCCTGCGGAGCGTCTCCACTGGAGACCCAGTACTTC,CACGASPLETQYF,TRBJ2-5,NA,TRBV30
TGTGCCAGCAGTGTGGCCAGGGCAGATGGCTACACCTTC,CASSVARADGYTF,TRBJ1-2,NA,TRBV6-4
TGCGCCAGCAGCTTGACAGGGGGCAGAGATACGCAGTATTTT,CASSLTGGRDTQYF,TRBJ2-3,TRBD1,TRBV5-1
TGTGCCAGCAGCTCACTAGCGGCGAACACCGGGGAGCTGTTTTTT,CASSSLAANTGELFF,TRBJ2-2,TRBD2,TRBV7-2
TGTGCCAGCAGTGTCAGCAGGTCTAAGACAGATACGCAGTATTTT,CASSVSRSKTDTQYF,TRBJ2-3,NA,TRBV6-4
TGCGCCAGCAGCCAAGATTCAAGCGGGAGAGCTGATACGCAGTATTTT,CASSQDSSGRADTQYF,TRBJ2-3,TRBD2,TRBV4-1
TGCGCCAGCAGCTTATCGACAGGGGCGGATGAAAAACTGTTTTTT,CASSLSTGADEKLFF,TRBJ1-4,TRBD1,TRBV5-1
TGTGCCAGCAGCTTGGAAGGGGGGGACTACGAGCAGTACTTC,CASSLEGGDYEQYF,TRBJ2-7,NA,TRBV5-4
TGTGCCAGCAGCCAAGAATCCCCGACAGGGACCGTTGTCTATGGCTACACCTTC,CASSQESPTGTVVYGYTF,TRBJ1-2,TRBD1,TRBV4-2
TGTGCCAGCAGTGCACTGGCGGGAGGGGGAGAGACCCAGTACTTC,CASSALAGGGETQYF,TRBJ2-5,TRBD2,TRBV2
TGTGCCATCAGTGGGGGACAGGGAGGGAACACTGAAGCTTTCTTT,CAISGGQGGNTEAFF,TRBJ1-1,TRBD1,TRBV10-3
TGTGCCAGCAGCCAGACAGCCGCGAACACCGGGGAGCTGTTTTTT,CASSQTAANTGELFF,TRBJ2-2,NA,TRBV7-2
TGTGCCAGCAGTGTATCTCAGGATTATAGCAATCAGCCCCAGCATTTT,CASSVSQDYSNQPQHF,TRBJ1-5,NA,TRBV6-1
TGTGCCAGCATGCCGGGGGTTAGCACAGATACGCAGTATTTT,CASMPGVSTDTQYF,TRBJ2-3,NA,TRBV7-2
TGTGCCAGCCGAAGGGGACTCGGGTGGGGGGCCAACGTCCTGACTTTC,CASRRGLGWGANVLTF,TRBJ2-6,NA,TRBV2
TGTGCCACCAGCCAGGACAGCTATGGCTACACCTTC,CATSQDSYGYTF,TRBJ1-2,NA,TRBV15
TGCAGCGCCAGCCCCGGGACAGGCTACAATGAGCAGTTCTTC,CSASPGTGYNEQFF,TRBJ2-1,TRBD1,TRBV29-1
TGCAGCGTTGAAGATCGTTTGAGTCCAGGGGGCTTGGGCTATGGCTACACCTTC,CSVEDRLSPGGLGYGYTF,TRBJ1-2,TRBD1,TRBV29-1
TGTGCCATCAGGACTAGCGGGAGCCACGAGCAGTACTTC,CAIRTSGSHEQYF,TRBJ2-7,TRBD2,TRBV10-3
TGTGCCGCACAGGGGTCAGGCGGGGAGCTGTTTTTT,CAAQGSGGELFF,TRBJ2-2,TRBD1,TRBV6-5
TGCGCCAGCAGCCAGAGCCTAGCGCGACTAGCGGGACGCTACAATGAGCAGTTCTTC,CASSQSLARLAGRYNEQFF,TRBJ2-1,TRBD2,TRBV4-3
TGTGCCAGCTGCCTGTCGGGAAGCGGGCATGGCTACACCTTC,CASCLSGSGHGYTF,TRBJ1-2,NA,TRBV6-5
TGTGCCAGCAGTACGGGACTAGCGGGTCTCGAGCAGTACTTC,CASSTGLAGLEQYF,TRBJ2-7,TRBD2,TRBV6-5
TGTGCCAGCTCACCATCAGGGGGGAACACTGAAGCTTTCTTT,CASSPSGGNTEAFF,TRBJ1-1,TRBD1,TRBV18
TGTGCCAGCAGCTTAGACAGGCATACGCAGTATTTT,CASSLDRHTQYF,TRBJ2-3,NA,TRBV7-9
TGTGCCAGCCGTGGGACAGGGCCTACCGGGTTCCAAGAGACCCAGTACTTC,CASRGTGPTGFQETQYF,TRBJ2-5,TRBD1,TRBV18
TGTGCCAGCAGCTCCACTAGAAGGGATGAGCAGTTCTTC,CASSSTRRDEQFF,TRBJ2-1,NA,TRBV7-3
TGTGCCAGCAGTGCCGACAGGAGCTCTGGAAACACCATATATTTT,CASSADRSSGNTIYF,TRBJ1-3,NA,TRBV2
TGTGCCAGTAGTATTAGTAGCGGGATTTCCTACGAGCAGTACTTC,CASSISSGISYEQYF,TRBJ2-7,TRBD2,TRBV19
TGTGCCAGCAGCTCGCCGACTAGCGCTCCCGGGGAGCTGTTTTTT,CASSSPTSAPGELFF,TRBJ2-2,TRBD2,TRBV7-3
TGCAGTGCTCTACGTGTTAGAGAGCAGTTCTTC,CSALRVREQFF,TRBJ2-1,NA,TRBV20-1
TGCGCCAGCAGCCCGGGACCGACAGGAGATACGCAGTATTTT,CASSPGPTGDTQYF,TRBJ2-3,NA,TRBV4-1
TGTGCTAGTGGTTTGGTACTAGCGGGAGTCTACAATGAGCAGTTCTTC,CASGLVLAGVYNEQFF,TRBJ2-1,TRBD2,TRBV12-5
TGTGCCAGCAGCTTAGCGGAGGGATTAGGGACAGGGACCTACGAGCAGTACTTC,CASSLAEGLGTGTYEQYF,TRBJ2-7,TRBD1,TRBV7-9
TGCGCCAGCAGCGAGCGGGAGGCAACCTACAATGAGCAGTTCTTC,CASSEREATYNEQFF,TRBJ2-1,TRBD2,TRBV5-1
TGCGCCAGCAGCGGCGAGGACAGGGGGCGAGGCTATGGCTACACCTTC,CASSGEDRGRGYGYTF,TRBJ1-2,TRBD1,TRBV5-1
TGTGCCAGCAGCCTGGCAGGCACAGATACGCAGTATTTT,CASSLAGTDTQYF,TRBJ2-3,NA,TRBV5-6
TGTGCCAGTAATACATTGGACAGGGAGTACTATGGCTACACCTTC,CASNTLDREYYGYTF,TRBJ1-2,TRBD1,TRBV19
TGTGCCAGCAGTTCTTTCTGGGACAATGATCTGGGACCCACCATGGTTGGGCAGTACTTC,CASSSFWDNDLGPTMVGQYF,TRBJ2-7,NA,TRBV28
TGTGCCAGCAGTATGACAAGGACCGGGGAGCTGTTTTTT,CASSMTRTGELFF,TRBJ2-2,NA,TRBV28
TGTGCCAGCAGTCTTAGACTAGCTAGGGCCCCGCAGTATTTT,CASSLRLARAPQYF,TRBJ2-3,TRBD2,TRBV6-6
TGTGCCAGCAGCCCCCGGACAGGGATGAACACTGAAGCTTTCTTT,CASSPRTGMNTEAFF,TRBJ1-1,TRBD1,TRBV9
TGTGCCAGCAGTGGGGGGACAGGGGGCTACGAGCAGTACTTC,CASSGGTGGYEQYF,TRBJ2-7,TRBD1,TRBV2
TGTGCCAGCAGGGCAGGGGTACTCGATGAGCAGTTCTTC,CASRAGVLDEQFF,TRBJ2-1,NA,TRBV6-5
TGTGCCAGCAGCTTAATGGGGGACACTAACACAGATACGCAGTATTTT,CASSLMGDTNTDTQYF,TRBJ2-3,NA,TRBV7-3
TGTGCCAGCAGCCCGGCGGGGGGCGTATGGGACACTGAAGCTTTCTTT,CASSPAGGVWDTEAFF,TRBJ1-1,NA,TRBV4-2
TGTGCCAGTAGTATAGTAGGGGACTTCTATGGCTACACCTTC,CASSIVGDFYGYTF,TRBJ1-2,NA,TRBV19
TGTGCCAGTAGTATAGGCGCGGGAGGGAGCACAGATACGCAGTATTTT,CASSIGAGGSTDTQYF,TRBJ2-3,TRBD2,TRBV19
TGTGCCAGCAGCGCGTCAGCAGCGGGAGTGAGAGATACGCAGTATTTT,CASSASAAGVRDTQYF,TRBJ2-3,TRBD2,TRBV9
TGTGCCAGCAGTTCAGGGGGCGGCACTGAAGCTTTCTTT,CASSSGGGTEAFF,TRBJ1-1,TRBD1,TRBV6-5